What follows are 2 T cell receptor beta chains derived from one specimen sequenced in a study of blood T cell repertoires in COVID-19 (dated by TCRdb to 2020 to 2021). Library generation was performed with the immunoSEQ multiplex PCR assay. The immuneACCESS repertoire file appears here via TCRdb, limited to in-frame rearrangements. These files lack a portion of the clones; in checked studies, under half of the deficit traces to unresolved V genes, and the cause of the others is not known. Within this sample are 150,000 to 200,000 clones, with 60% to 80% of them counted one time only. The top ten hold less than 30% of the sample. The sequencing input was peripheral blood. The receptors come from a woman aged 70-85 years with acute or convalescent COVID-19.

The sample holds one count of this clone. In nucleotides, the CDR3 is TGTGCCACCAGTGAAGCAGCGGGAGTAGAGACCCAGTACTTC. This translates into CATSEAAGVETQYF. V and J are TRBV24-1 and TRBJ2-5, with 8 bases matching TRBD2. The CDR3 runs to 14 residues. The trim removed 4 bases at V and 4 bases at J, leaving 4 bases unmatched. Germline V CDR1 and CDR2: KGHDR, SFDVKD.

The chain links TRBV9 to TRBJ1-6, with 7 positions matching TRBD1. In germline, CDR1 is SGDLS, CDR2 YYNGEE. The CDR3 has 16 amino acids. The ends lost 4 bases at V and 7 bases at J; junction bases unmatched: 11. The CDR3, as DNA: TGTGCCAGCAGCCCGAGAAGTGGGACAGCAAATTCACCCCTCCACTTT. Amino acid sequence: CASSPRSGTANSPLHF.